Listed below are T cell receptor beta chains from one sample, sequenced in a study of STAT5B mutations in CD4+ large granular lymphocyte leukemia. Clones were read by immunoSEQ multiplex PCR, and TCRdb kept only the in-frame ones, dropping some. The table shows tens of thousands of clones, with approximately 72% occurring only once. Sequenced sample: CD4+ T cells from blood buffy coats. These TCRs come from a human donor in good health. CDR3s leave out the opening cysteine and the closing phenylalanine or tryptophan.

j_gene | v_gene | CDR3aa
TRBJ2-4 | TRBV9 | ASSASSDLLAKNIQY
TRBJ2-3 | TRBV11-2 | ASSVDRGRPDTQY
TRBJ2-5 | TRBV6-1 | ATSEGQGREETQY
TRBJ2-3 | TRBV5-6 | ASSSFATDTQY
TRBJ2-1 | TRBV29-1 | SVGERDRYNAQF
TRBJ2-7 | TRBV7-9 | ASSLASGTSLSGEQY
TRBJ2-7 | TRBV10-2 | ASSEGTSGSYEQY
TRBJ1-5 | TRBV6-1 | ASRLDGTRQPQH
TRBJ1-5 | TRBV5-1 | ASSLDGYQPQH
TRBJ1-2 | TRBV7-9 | ASSLEARGYT
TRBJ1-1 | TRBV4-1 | ASSQGWTANTEAF
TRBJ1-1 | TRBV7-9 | ASSLLQEAF
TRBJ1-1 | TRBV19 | ASSRRITEAF
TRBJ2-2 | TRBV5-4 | ASSLVWGADTGELF
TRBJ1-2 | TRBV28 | ASSSAGRSDGGYT
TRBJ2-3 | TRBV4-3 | ASSQAWTITDTQY
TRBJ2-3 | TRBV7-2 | ASSSPRDTQY
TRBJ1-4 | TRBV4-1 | ASSQGPPGTGDEKLF
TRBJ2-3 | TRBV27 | ASSLLGSGPTDTQY
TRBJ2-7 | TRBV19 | ASSIAGGPYEQY
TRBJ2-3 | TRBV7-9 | ASSSTGGADTQY
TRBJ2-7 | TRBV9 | ASSVESGYSYEQY
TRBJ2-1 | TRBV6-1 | ASSELAGAYNEQF
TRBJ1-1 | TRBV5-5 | ASSWGGTEAF
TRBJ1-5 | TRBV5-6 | ASSRGGNIQPQH
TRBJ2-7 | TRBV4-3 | ASSQNVNGDDEQY
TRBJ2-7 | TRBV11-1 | ASSSGQTYEQY
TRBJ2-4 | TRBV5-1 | ASSRVGLADSKNIQY
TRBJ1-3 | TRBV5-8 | ASSLVGAGNTIY
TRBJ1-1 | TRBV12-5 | ASGLRTLNTEAF
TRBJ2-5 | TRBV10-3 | AISQGPQETQY
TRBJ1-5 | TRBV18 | ASSGNSNQPQH
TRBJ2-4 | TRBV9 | ASSRLEGVGNIQY
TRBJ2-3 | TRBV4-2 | ASSQGGASGGSTDTQY
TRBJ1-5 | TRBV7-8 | ASSQSTNQPQH
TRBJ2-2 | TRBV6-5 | ASSYSTRNTGELF
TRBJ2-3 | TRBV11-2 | ASSFVGGDSNTDTQY
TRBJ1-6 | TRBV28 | ASRLWLRDSPLH
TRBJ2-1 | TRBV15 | ATSRLEGQGRNEQF
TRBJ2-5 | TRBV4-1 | ASSQGSGQIQETQY
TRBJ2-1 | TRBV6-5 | ASSAPSPGEQF
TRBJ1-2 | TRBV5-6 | ASSPNRGLGGYT
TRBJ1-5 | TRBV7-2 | ASSLASIGGQPQH
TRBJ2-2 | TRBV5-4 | ASSSRTSGGAGSPGELF
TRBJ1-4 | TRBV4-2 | ASSQIDGEWGEKLF
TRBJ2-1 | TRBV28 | ASSLPTYNEQF
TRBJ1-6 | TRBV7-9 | ASSLGINSPLH
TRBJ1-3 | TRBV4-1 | ASSHVGRDRGDTIY
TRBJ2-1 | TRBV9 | ASSWGLAGPYNEQF
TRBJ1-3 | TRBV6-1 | ASSEPQGALGNTIY
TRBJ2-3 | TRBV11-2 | ASSPFVGTDTQY
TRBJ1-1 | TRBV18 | ASSPTAENTEAF
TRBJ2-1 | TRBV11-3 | ASSLSRNEQF
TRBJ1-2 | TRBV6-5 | ASSCSTAGGGYT
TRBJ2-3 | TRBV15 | ATSRDMGVGTSWPDTQY
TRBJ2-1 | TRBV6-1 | ASSQRGGNEQF
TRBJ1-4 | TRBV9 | ASSVEGGRTNEKLF
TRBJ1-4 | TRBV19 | ASSILGGLGEKLF
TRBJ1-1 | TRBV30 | AWSLAGSPIAF